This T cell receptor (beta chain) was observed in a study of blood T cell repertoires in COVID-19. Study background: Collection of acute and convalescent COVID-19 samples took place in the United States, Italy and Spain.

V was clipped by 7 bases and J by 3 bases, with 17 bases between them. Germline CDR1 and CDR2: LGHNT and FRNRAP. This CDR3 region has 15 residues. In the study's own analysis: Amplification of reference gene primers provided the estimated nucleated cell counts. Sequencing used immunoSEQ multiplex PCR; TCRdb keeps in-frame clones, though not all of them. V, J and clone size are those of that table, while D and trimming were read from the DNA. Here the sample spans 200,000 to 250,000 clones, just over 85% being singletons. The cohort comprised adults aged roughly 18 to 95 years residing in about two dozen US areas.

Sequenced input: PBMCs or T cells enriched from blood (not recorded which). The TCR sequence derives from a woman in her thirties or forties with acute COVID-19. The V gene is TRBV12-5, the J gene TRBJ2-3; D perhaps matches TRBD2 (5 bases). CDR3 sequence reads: CASALVGSSTDTQYF. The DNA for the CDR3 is TGTGCTAGTGCTTTAGTGGGGAGTTCTACAGATACGCAGTATTTT. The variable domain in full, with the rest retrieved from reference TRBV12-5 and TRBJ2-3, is DARVTQTPRHKVTEMGQEVTMRCQPILGHNTVFWYRQTMMQGLELLAYFRNRAPLDDSGMPKDRFSAEMPDATLATLKIQPSEPRDSAVYFCASALVGSSTDTQYFGPGTRLTVL.